Shown below are 7 T cell receptor beta chains from a single sample sequenced in a study of OX40 agonist ivuxolimab in advanced cancers. This table comes from immunoSEQ multiplex PCR, and its TCRdb copy is limited to in-frame clones, with some not included. Here the sample spans approximately 64,000 clones, 80% to 90% being singletons. Specimen: CD4+ or CD8+ T cells sorted from blood, collected in a trial of the OX40 agonist ivuxolimab. The source of these receptors is an adult with an advanced solid tumor such as melanoma, head and neck, liver or kidney cancer.

A note on this clone: Other DNA sequences of this sample code for an identical CDR3. V gene TRBV5-1 combines with J gene TRBJ2-7; 11 bases match TRBD1. The CDR3 is 15 residues long. With V trimmed by 0 bases and J by 3 bases, 2 bases remained unmatched. Looked up from germline, CDR1 is SGHRS and CDR2 is YFSETQ. The CDR3 DNA reads TGCGCCAGCAGCTTGGGGGACAGGGGGAGCTACGAGCAGTACTTC. Encoded protein: CASSLGDRGSYEQYF.

The rearrangement links TRBV7-2 to TRBJ2-2, with TRBD1 matching 7 bases. The V gene end was trimmed by 4 bases and the J gene end by 4 bases; junction bases not matched to a gene: 9. Germline CDR1 reads SGHTA; CDR2 reads FQGNSA. This CDR3 is 16 amino acids long. As DNA, the CDR3 is TGTGCCAGCAGCTCCCCGACAGGGTATTTCACCGGGGAGCTGTTTTTT. Its protein is CASSSPTGYFTGELFF.

The genes are TRBV5-1 and TRBJ1-6; D is undetermined. V shed 0 bases and J shed 0 bases, with 7 bases lying between them. The CDR3 is 16 amino acids. Germline V gene lookup returns CDR1 SGHRS and CDR2 YFSETQ. In nucleotides, the CDR3 is TGCGCCAGCAGCTTGGGAGGGAGCTCCTATAATTCACCCCTCCACTTT. Amino acids: CASSLGGSSYNSPLHF.

V is TRBV18 and J is TRBJ2-7; perhaps TRBD2 as D (6 bases). Trimming removed 1 base from V and 6 bases from J, with 16 bases in between. CDR3 length: 15 amino acids. Germline V gene data show CDR1 as KGHSH and CDR2 as LQKENI. CDR3 sequence reads: CASSPQGPMEGEQYF. CDR3 DNA sequence: TGTGCCAGCTCACCACAGGGACCGATGGAGGGCGAGCAGTACTTC. The full variable domain, its missing parts supplied by reference TRBV18 and TRBJ2-7, is NAGVMQNPRHLVRRRGQEARLRCSPMKGHSHVYWYRQLPEEGLKFMVYLQKENIIDESGMPKERFSAEFPKEGPSILRIQQVVRGDSAAYFCASSPQGPMEGEQYFGPGTRLTVT.

A single count supports this clone. This chain connects TRBV19 to TRBJ2-1; 9 positions match TRBD1. Germline loops: CDR1 LNHDA, CDR2 SQIVND (reference sequence). V trimming: 3 bases; J trimming: 5 bases; junction bases outside the gene matches: 2. The CDR3 contains 14 residues. Here the CDR3 DNA reads TGTGCCAGTAGTATTGACAGGGGGGACAATGAGCAGTTCTTC. It is translated as CASSIDRGDNEQFF.

This clone showed up just once. The J gene is TRBJ1-1, the V gene TRBV27, with TRBD1 as a possible D gene (5 bases). The ends were cut back, 6 bases at V and 7 bases at J, with 21 bases in the middle. Germline loops: CDR1 MNHEY, CDR2 SMNVEV (reference sequence). The CDR3 spans 15 residues. For the CDR3, the DNA is TGTGCCAGCAGCCGAGGAGGGATAGGGGCGGGTGAAGCTTTCTTT. Its translation: CASSRGGIGAGEAFF.

The rearrangement joins TRBV7-9 to TRBJ1-1, with D uncertain. Trimming removed 2 bases from V and 1 base from J, with 5 bases in between. The length of the CDR3 is 13 residues. Germline values: CDR1 SEHNR, CDR2 FQNEAQ (reference sequence). As DNA, the CDR3 is TGTGCCAGCAGCTTATTTGAGAACACTGAAGCTTTCTTT. Translated, it gives CASSLFENTEAFF.